The 32 T cell receptor beta chains presented below share a single source sample, sequenced in a study of cytomegalovirus exposure and HLA in healthy donors. The study ran its PCR with 60 Vbeta and 13 Jbeta primers. Clones were read by immunoSEQ multiplex PCR, and TCRdb kept only the in-frame ones, dropping some. The data contain 150,000 to 200,000 clones, around three quarters of them seen just once; the ten biggest clones take up about 2%. Sequencing was carried out using PBMCs. The receptor set was obtained from a woman aged 25 to 45 in good health and CMV-seropositive.

This clone appeared a few times. The genes are TRBV5-6 and TRBJ2-7, with no clear D. This CDR3 is 14 amino acids long. Germline CDR1 is SGHDT and CDR2 is YYEEEE. Trimming took 2 bases from V and 0 from J, leaving 9 bases between them. The CDR3 protein is CASSFRASSYEQYF. The CDR3 nucleotides are TGTGCCAGCAGCTTCCGCGCGAGCTCCTACGAGCAGTACTTC.

In nucleotides, the CDR3 is TGCGCCAGCAGCCAAGGATCCTACGAGCAGTACTTC. Translating gives CASSQGSYEQYF. The gene calls are TRBV4-1 and TRBJ2-5, with D unclear. The J call may be faulty, since TRBJ2-7 better matches the DNA end. The CDR3 runs 12 residues. The germline V gene has CDR1 MGHRA and CDR2 YSYEKL.

The rearrangement links TRBV21-1 to TRBJ1-4. TRBV21-1 is a documented pseudogene. CDR3 length: 18 residues. CDR3 region: CASSKEITEAFFFEKLFF. Here the CDR3 DNA reads TGTGCCAGCAGCAAAGAGATTACGGAGGCCTTCTTTTTTGAAAAACTGTTTTTT.

The CDR3 DNA sequence: TGTGCCAGCAGCCTGGGGGGGGGACTAGGCTACGAGCAGTACTTC. Translation gives CASSLGGGLGYEQYF. The rearrangement links TRBV7-9 to TRBJ2-7; 8 bases line up with TRBD2. Losses at the gene ends were 5 bases for V and 3 bases for J; bases not matched to a gene: 9. There are 15 residues in the CDR3. CDR1 and CDR2 (germline): SEHNR, FQNEAQ (reference sequence).

The chain links TRBV18 to TRBJ2-6, with 8 bases aligning to TRBD1. J lost 0 bases, V lost 4 bases, and 5 bases had no gene match. This CDR3 region has 17 residues. CDR1 KGHSH and CDR2 LQKENI come from the germline V gene. As DNA, the CDR3 is TGTGCCAGCTCACGGACAGGGCCTATCTCTGGGGCCAACGTCCTGACTTTC. It translates to CASSRTGPISGANVLTF.

This clone was seen a handful of times. The chain recombines TRBV28 with TRBJ1-3, with no clear D. The CDR3 contains 13 residues. Per germline, CDR1 MDHEN and CDR2 SYDVKM. V was pared by 6 bases and J by 0 bases, with 6 bases between. As DNA, the CDR3 is TGTGCCAGCAGGGGCAGCTCTGGAAACACCATATATTTT. It is translated as CASRGSSGNTIYF. Full variable domain (outside the CDR3, taken from reference TRBV28 and TRBJ1-3): DVKVTQSSRYLVKRTGEKVFLECVQDMDHENMFWYRQDPGLGLRLIYFSYDVKMKEKGDIPEGYSVSREKKERFSLILESASTNQTSMYLCASRGSSGNTIYFGEGSWLTVV.

The table lists this clone with a few counts. This chain connects TRBV30 to TRBJ2-1, with TRBD2 identical over 8 bases. The CDR3 has 16 residues. Germline-derived CDR1 and CDR2 are GTSNPN and SVGIG (reference sequence). The J segment lost 7 bases and the V segment lost 0 bases, leaving 11 bases of the junction unmatched. The CDR3 sequence: CAWSVAWGASGNEQFF. The CDR3 DNA reads as TGTGCCTGGAGTGTGGCCTGGGGGGCTAGCGGGAATGAGCAGTTCTTC.

As regards this clone: The sample has other DNA sequences that encode this CDR3 too. This chain uses TRBV7-9 with TRBJ1-1, with D unresolved. The ends were cut back, 5 bases at V and 5 bases at J, with 6 bases in the middle. This CDR3 contains 11 residues. Germline V CDR1 and CDR2: SEHNR, FQNEAQ (reference sequence). CDR3 amino acids: CASSPGTEAFF. The CDR3 DNA reads TGTGCCAGCAGCCCGGGGACTGAAGCTTTCTTT. Supplemented by reference TRBV7-9 and TRBJ1-1, the full variable domain reads DTGVSQNPRHKITKRGQNVTFRCDPISEHNRLYWYRQTLGQGPEFLTYFQNEAQLEKSRLLSDRFSAERPKGSFSTLEIQRTEQGDSAMYLCASSPGTEAFFGQGTRLTVV.

V gene TRBV6-1 combines with J gene TRBJ2-1; D uncertain. The ends were cut back, 1 base at V and 3 bases at J, with 7 bases in the middle. The CDR3 has 14 amino acids. Per germline, CDR1 MNHNS and CDR2 SASEGT. The CDR3 DNA sequence: TGTGCCAGCAGTGAAGGTACGGTCTACAATGAGCAGTTCTTC. It codes for CASSEGTVYNEQFF.

This clone was counted between two and nine times. The chain employs TRBV7-8 and TRBJ1-4; no definite D call. Germline V gives CDR1 SGHVS, CDR2 FQNEAQ. V lost 2 bases and J 0 bases, leaving 16 bases between the germline ends. The CDR3 has 18 amino acids. The chain's CDR3 is CASSLREEVFATNEKLFF. The CDR3 DNA reads as TGTGCCAGCAGCTTAAGAGAGGAAGTCTTTGCAACTAATGAAAAACTGTTTTTT.

The chain has TRBV9 and TRBJ2-3, with TRBD2 as a possible D gene (6 bases). Germline V lookup: CDR1 SGDLS, CDR2 YYNGEE. This CDR3 is built from 14 residues. The V gene lost 0 bases and the J gene lost 3 bases, with 8 bases spanning the gap. CDR3 nucleotides: TGTGCCAGCAGCGTAGCGGGAGAAACAGATACGCAGTATTTT. This codes for CASSVAGETDTQYF.

The rearrangement uses TRBV4-1 and TRBJ2-1; D might be TRBD2 (6 bases). Trimming left V 1 base short and J 5 bases short, with 18 bases between. Germline V lookup: CDR1 MGHRA, CDR2 YSYEKL. This CDR3 is 17 amino acids long. Written as DNA, the CDR3 is TGCGCCAGCAGCCAAGGAAGTGGGCGGAGGGGACACAATGAGCAGTTCTTC. This encodes CASSQGSGRRGHNEQFF.

This chain joins TRBV7-2 and TRBJ1-1; D ambiguous. The germline CDR1 and CDR2 sequences are SGHTA and FQGNSA. Trimming pared 3 bases from V and 1 base from J, leaving 6 bases between. CDR3 length: 13 amino acids. CDR3 region: CASSLSQNTEAFF. Here the CDR3 DNA reads TGTGCCAGCAGCTTGAGTCAGAACACTGAAGCTTTCTTT.

The chain links TRBV5-4 to TRBJ1-6; D is possibly TRBD1 (6 bases). Germline V lookup: CDR1 SGHNT, CDR2 YYREEE (reference sequence). The CDR3 sequence is 15 residues long. Trimming shortened V by 3 bases and J by 7 bases, and 14 bases separated the two germline ends. The CDR3 sequence: CASSSPQGWNSPLHF. CDR3 DNA sequence: TGTGCCAGCAGCTCTCCACAGGGTTGGAATTCACCCCTCCACTTT.

The chain has TRBV29-1 and TRBJ2-3, with 9 positions matching TRBD2. With V trimmed by 1 base and J by 0 bases, 11 bases remained unmatched. The CDR3 runs to 18 residues. In germline, CDR1 is SQVTM, CDR2 ANQGSEA. The CDR3, as DNA: TGCAGCGTTGAAGGGGCCAGCGGGGGGCCCGTTAGCACAGATACGCAGTATTTT. This sequence encodes CSVEGASGGPVSTDTQYF.

The table lists this clone with a few counts. The chain links TRBV6-6 to TRBJ2-7; no reliable D call. V was trimmed by 7 bases and J by 5 bases, leaving 9 bases between them. CDR3 length equals 11 residues. The germline V gene encodes CDR1 MNHNY and CDR2 SVGAGI (reference sequence). CDR3 loop: CASTTLHEQYF. For the CDR3, the DNA is TGTGCCAGCACCACCCTACACGAGCAGTACTTC.

The J gene is TRBJ2-5, the V gene TRBV29-1; tentatively, D is TRBD2 (6 bases). The CDR3 has 12 amino acids. Germline V gene sequence: CDR1 SQVTM, CDR2 ANQGSEA. The CDR3 loop is CGTRPGGETQYF. CDR3 sequence (DNA): TGCGGCACCAGACCCGGGGGAGAGACCCAGTACTTC.

The chain joins TRBV14 to TRBJ2-5; D may be TRBD2 (7 bases). In germline, CDR1 is SGHDN, CDR2 FVKESK. The V gene lost 1 base and the J gene lost 2 bases, with 11 bases spanning the gap. This CDR3 is built from 15 residues. CDR3 nucleotide sequence: TGTGCCAGCAGCCAAGTGGCGGGGGCACAAGAGACCCAGTACTTC. It specifies CASSQVAGAQETQYF.

The chain carries TRBV20-1 and TRBJ2-3; 7 nucleotides line up with TRBD1. The junction had 1 base not matched to a gene; V was cut back by 7 bases and J by 3 bases. Germline V gene data show CDR1 as DFQATT and CDR2 as SNEGSKA (reference sequence). CDR3 size: 11 residues. CDR3 sequence: CSEQGTDTQYF. CDR3 bases: TGCAGTGAACAGGGGACAGATACGCAGTATTTT.

V is TRBV6-1 and J is TRBJ1-5, with D possibly TRBD1 on 5 matching bases. The CDR3 extends over 13 amino acids. The ends were cut back, 4 bases at V and 5 bases at J, with 9 bases in the middle. Germline CDR1 MNHNS, CDR2 SASEGT. The CDR3 loop reads CASSGQGDQPQHF. CDR3 coding DNA: TGTGCCAGCAGTGGGCAGGGCGATCAGCCCCAGCATTTT.

V gene TRBV27 combines with J gene TRBJ1-5; 11 nucleotides agree with TRBD1. The CDR3 is 17 residues long. The ends lost 6 bases at V and 4 bases at J; junction bases unmatched: 11. Germline assignment: CDR1 MNHEY and CDR2 SMNVEV (reference sequence). The CDR3 DNA sequence: TGTGCCAGCAGCTCTTGGGAAGGGACAGGGGGAAATCAGCCCCAGCATTTT. It yields the protein CASSSWEGTGGNQPQHF.

The gene calls are TRBV11-2 and TRBJ1-1; D gene unclear. This CDR3 region has 9 residues. Trimming shortened V by 5 bases and J by 10 bases, and 5 bases separated the two germline ends. The germline V gene has CDR1 SGHAT and CDR2 FQNNGV. The CDR3 loop reads CASSPGAFF. In DNA, the CDR3 is TGTGCCAGCAGCCCGGGAGCTTTCTTT.

J is TRBJ2-5 and V is TRBV2; 10 positions agree with TRBD2. V lost 1 base, J lost 0 bases, and 8 bases stayed unmatched. Germline V gives CDR1 SNHLY, CDR2 FYNNEI. This CDR3 comprises 18 residues. This CDR3 is CASSEGLASGGNQETQYF. As DNA, the CDR3 is TGTGCCAGCAGTGAAGGGTTGGCTAGCGGGGGAAACCAAGAGACCCAGTACTTC. The variable domain in full, with the rest retrieved from reference TRBV2 and TRBJ2-5, is EPEVTQTPSHQVTQMGQEVILRCVPISNHLYFYWYRQILGQKVEFLVSFYNNEISEKSEIFDDQFSVERPDGSNFTLKIRSTKLEDSAMYFCASSEGLASGGNQETQYFGPGTRLLVL.

The genes are TRBV30 and TRBJ1-2; 7 nucleotides match TRBD1. The CDR3 has 14 residues. J gave up 3 bases and V 3 bases, and 7 bases lay outside the gene matches. CDR1 GTSNPN and CDR2 SVGIG come from the germline V gene (reference sequence). CDR3 amino acids: CAWRYSGQYYGYTF. The CDR3 DNA is TGTGCCTGGAGATACTCGGGACAGTACTATGGCTACACCTTC.

The genes are TRBV19 and TRBJ2-5; 13 positions match TRBD2. Germline CDR1 and CDR2: LNHDA and SQIVND (reference sequence). The CDR3 totals 15 residues. J lost 5 bases, V lost 5 bases, and 5 bases had no gene match. Here the CDR3 reads CASSPGLAGVETQYF. CDR3 DNA: TGTGCCAGTAGTCCCGGACTAGCGGGAGTGGAGACCCAGTACTTC.

The chain has TRBV30 and TRBJ2-1; TRBD1 aligns across 7 bases. Germline V gene sequence: CDR1 GTSNPN, CDR2 SVGIG (reference sequence). The junction had 5 bases not matched to a gene; V was cut back by 8 bases and J by 1 base. The CDR3 is made up of 13 amino acids. The CDR3 nucleotides are TGTGCCCTGGGACAGCCATCCTACAATGAGCAGTTCTTC. This sequence encodes CALGQPSYNEQFF.

The CDR3 protein is CASSYSGGAPGELFF. Here the CDR3 DNA reads TGTGCCAGCAGTTATAGCGGGGGGGCCCCCGGGGAGCTGTTTTTT. The chain combines TRBV6-5 with TRBJ2-2, with 11 bases aligning to TRBD2. V lost 3 bases to trimming and J lost 6 bases; unmatched junction nucleotides: 3. The CDR3 runs 15 residues. CDR1 MNHEY and CDR2 SVGAGI come from the germline V gene.

The CDR3 sequence is CASSVGGETQYF. The CDR3 region has the DNA TGTGCCAGCAGTGTCGGCGGAGAGACCCAGTACTTC. The V gene is TRBV2, the J gene TRBJ2-5; no clear D. Germline CDR1 SNHLY, CDR2 FYNNEI. The CDR3 sequence is 12 residues long. Trimming shortened V by 4 bases and J by 4 bases, and 7 bases separated the two germline ends.

V usage is TRBV19 and J usage is TRBJ1-3; D is unresolved. The germline gives CDR1 LNHDA, CDR2 SQIVND (reference sequence). Deletions cut 2 bases from V and 0 bases from J, with 8 bases between. This CDR3 is built from 15 residues. The CDR3 region is CASSIRRSSGNTIYF. The CDR3 DNA follows: TGTGCCAGTAGTATAAGGAGATCCTCTGGAAACACCATATATTTT.

This rearrangement joins TRBV4-2 to TRBJ1-5, with no clear D. From germline, CDR1 is LGHNA and CDR2 YNFKEQ. V lost 1 base, J lost 6 bases, and 13 bases lay in between. The CDR3 consists of 15 residues. CDR3 amino acids: CASSQGEAAGQPQHF. DNA of the CDR3: TGTGCCAGCAGCCAAGGGGAGGCGGCAGGTCAGCCCCAGCATTTT.

The gene calls are TRBV27 and TRBJ2-7, with a weak D call TRBD1 (6 bases). Trimming pared 0 bases from V and 13 bases from J, leaving 13 bases between. Germline V lookup: CDR1 MNHEY, CDR2 SMNVEV (reference sequence). This CDR3 contains 12 residues. DNA of the CDR3: TGTGCCAGCAGTTTATCGGGGGCGTCCGTCTACTTC. Residues: CASSLSGASVYF.

V gene TRBV2 combines with J gene TRBJ2-2; D is ambiguous. CDR1 SNHLY and CDR2 FYNNEI come from the germline V gene. V lost 4 bases to trimming and J lost 4 bases, with 19 bases between them. The CDR3 is 17 residues long. DNA of the CDR3: TGTGCCAGCAGTGTTGAGAGAGACTCCGGTGGCACCGGGGAGCTGTTTTTT. This gives the protein CASSVERDSGGTGELFF.